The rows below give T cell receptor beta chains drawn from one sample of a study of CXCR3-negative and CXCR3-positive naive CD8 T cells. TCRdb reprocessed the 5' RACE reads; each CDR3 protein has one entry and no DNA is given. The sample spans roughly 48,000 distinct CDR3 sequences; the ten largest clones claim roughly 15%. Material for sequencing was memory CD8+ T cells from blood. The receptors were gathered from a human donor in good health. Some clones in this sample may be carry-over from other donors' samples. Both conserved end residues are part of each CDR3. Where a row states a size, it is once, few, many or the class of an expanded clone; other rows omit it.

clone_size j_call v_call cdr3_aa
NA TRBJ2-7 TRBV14 CASSYSGGPHSGQYF
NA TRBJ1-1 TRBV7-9 CASSITGEEAFF
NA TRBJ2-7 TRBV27 CASSSGTGNYEQYF
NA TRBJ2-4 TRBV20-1 CSARDVAVAKNIQYF
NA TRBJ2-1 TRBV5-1 CASRVAGSSYNEQFF
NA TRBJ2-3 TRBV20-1 CSARRITGGHTDTQYF
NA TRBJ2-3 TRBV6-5 CASSYLQGPTDTQYF
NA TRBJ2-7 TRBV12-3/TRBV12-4 CASSWTAPDEQYF
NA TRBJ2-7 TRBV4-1 CASSQESRVTYEQYF
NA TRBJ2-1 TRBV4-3 CASSQTQDDLGGGSYNEQFF
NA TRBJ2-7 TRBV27 CASTRGGEQYF
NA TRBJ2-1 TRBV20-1 CSARTSGDYNEQFF
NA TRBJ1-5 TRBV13 CASSSANQPQHF
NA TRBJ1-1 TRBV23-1 CASRTRPNTEAFF
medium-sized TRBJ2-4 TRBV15 CATSRGWGRGTNIQYF
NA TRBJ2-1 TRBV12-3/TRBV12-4 CASSHSFLGGNEQFF
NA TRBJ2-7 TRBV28 CASSLGTGGGYEQYF
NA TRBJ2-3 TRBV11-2 CASSTLPGLAGGDPDTQYF
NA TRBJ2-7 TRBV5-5 CASSLQASPIYEQYF
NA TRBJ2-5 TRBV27 CASSLTPGGSPETQYF
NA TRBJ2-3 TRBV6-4 CASKGGRYTDTQYF
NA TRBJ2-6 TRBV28 CASVTQADSGANVLTF
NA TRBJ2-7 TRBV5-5 CASSQAGFTYEQYF
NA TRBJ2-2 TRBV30 CAWSGGRLTGELFF
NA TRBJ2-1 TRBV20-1 CSAFPPTSSNEQFF
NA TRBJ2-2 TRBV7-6 CASSLARRVEGPNTGELFF
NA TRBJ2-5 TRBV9 CASRGAGETQYF
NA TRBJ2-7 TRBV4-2 CASSQAAASGTRTYEQYF
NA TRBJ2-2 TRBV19 CASENTGELFF
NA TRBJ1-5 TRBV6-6 CASSYSRSTAIDQPQHF
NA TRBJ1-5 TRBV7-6 CASSLAQSNQPQHF
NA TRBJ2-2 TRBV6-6 CASRLAGAGELFF
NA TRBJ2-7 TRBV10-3 CAISEEPRLSDYEQYF
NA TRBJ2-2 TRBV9 CASSPFQSQVYTGELFF
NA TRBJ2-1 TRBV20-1 CSARGLARSEQFF
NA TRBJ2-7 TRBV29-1 CSVEDKAGPDYEQYF
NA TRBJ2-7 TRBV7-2 CASSLSGIRTYEQYF